The 11 T cell receptor beta chains in this list originate from one sample, sequenced in a study of cytomegalovirus exposure and HLA in healthy donors. Libraries were prepared by immunoSEQ multiplex PCR; TCRdb keeps only in-frame clonotypes and omits some of them. The table shows some 170,000 clones, with about 90% occurring only once. Sequenced sample: PBMCs. The receptors were sampled from a young man in good health and CMV-seropositive.

The V gene is TRBV7-3, the J gene TRBJ2-1; 9 nucleotides match TRBD2. Germline V CDR1 and CDR2: SGHTA, FQGTGA. J gave up 0 bases and V 5 bases, and 11 bases lay outside the gene matches. The CDR3 loop spans 18 amino acids. The CDR3 DNA is TGTGCCAGCAGCCGTTTCTCTGTTAGCGGGAGCTCCTACAATGAGCAGTTCTTC. Protein product: CASSRFSVSGSSYNEQFF.

The gene calls are TRBV29-1 and TRBJ2-1; 14 nucleotides align to TRBD2. The germline V gene has CDR1 SQVTM and CDR2 ANQGSEA. CDR3 length: 17 residues. The trim removed 3 bases at V and 4 bases at J, leaving 8 bases unmatched. The CDR3 loop reads CSVDPGLAGGFYNEQFF. The DNA of the CDR3 is TGCAGCGTTGATCCCGGACTAGCGGGAGGTTTTTACAATGAGCAGTTCTTC.

The chain uses TRBV25-1 and TRBJ2-1; 10 nucleotides agree with TRBD1. The CDR3 covers 13 residues. Germline CDR1 reads MGHDK; CDR2 reads SYGVNS. The V and J ends lost 3 bases and 13 bases, in that order; junction bases with no gene match: 6. The CDR3 DNA follows: TGTGCCAGCAGTGACCGCGACAGGGGGCATCAGTTCTTC. It codes for CASSDRDRGHQFF.

In its sample, this clone was seen once. The chain joins TRBV6-4 to TRBJ2-1; 11 bases line up with TRBD2. V shed 0 bases, J shed 4 bases, and the junction held 2 bases outside the gene matches. The CDR3 is 16 amino acids. The germline V gene has CDR1 MRHNA and CDR2 SNTAGT. The CDR3 sequence is CASSDSASGRYNEQFF. The CDR3 DNA reads as TGTGCCAGCAGTGACTCGGCTAGCGGGAGGTACAATGAGCAGTTCTTC.

The chain couples TRBV2 to TRBJ1-3; TRBD1 is a possible D gene (5 bases). Germline CDR1 is SNHLY and CDR2 is FYNNEI. The V and J ends lost 8 bases and 3 bases respectively, with 8 bases between them. The CDR3 consists of 12 residues. The DNA of the CDR3 is TGTGCCAGCGGGGGGGATGGAAACACCATATATTTT. This codes for CASGGDGNTIYF.

This clone appeared a single time. Germline and junction disagree at one end, which may indicate a read error. The same CDR3 also results from other DNA sequences found in this sample. The chain recombines TRBV27 with TRBJ2-7; 11 positions match TRBD2. The CDR3 extends over 17 amino acids. CDR1 and CDR2 from the germline V gene are MNHEY and SMNVEV (reference sequence). The CDR3: CASRGLAVRGASYEQYF. The CDR3 DNA is TGTGCCAGCAGGGGACTAGCGGTAAGAGGTGCGTCCTACGAGCAGTATTTC.

This clone has just one count. This chain links TRBV2 with TRBJ2-7; TRBD2 agrees at 11 bases. Germline loops: CDR1 SNHLY, CDR2 FYNNEI. CDR3 length equals 17 residues. With V trimmed by 6 bases and J by 6 bases, 16 bases remained unmatched. In DNA form, the CDR3 reads TGTGCCAGCAGCGAACTAGCGGGAGCATTCCTTACCTTCGAGCAGTACTTC. Translated, it gives CASSELAGAFLTFEQYF.

The chain combines TRBV11-2 with TRBJ2-5, with a weak D call TRBD1 (6 bases). CDR1 and CDR2 (germline): SGHAT, FQNNGV. The CDR3 is 17 residues long. V gave up 0 bases and J gave up 5 bases, with 19 bases separating them. The CDR3 nucleotides read TGTGCCAGCAGCTTAGATCCCGGACAGCTATGGAGGGAGACCCAGTACTTC. It is translated as CASSLDPGQLWRETQYF.

The genes are TRBV28 and TRBJ2-2, with 7 bases matching TRBD1. This CDR3 region has 17 residues. Germline CDR1 is MDHEN and CDR2 is SYDVKM. Trimming removed 3 bases from V and 2 bases from J; junction bases left unmatched: 9. As DNA, the CDR3 is TGTGCCAGCAGTTTTGGGACGGGACAGCTCAACACCGGGGAGCTGTTTTTT. Amino acid sequence: CASSFGTGQLNTGELFF.

The chain carries TRBV27 and TRBJ2-7, with 7 bases fitting TRBD1. CDR3 length equals 18 residues. Germline trimming cut 2 bases from V and 4 bases from J; bases unmatched to any gene: 17. Germline V gene lookup returns CDR1 MNHEY and CDR2 SMNVEV (reference sequence). The CDR3 nucleotides are TGTGCCAGCAGTTTAAAGGGAAAGGGGGCGACTTTACAATACGAGCAGTACTTC. It is translated as CASSLKGKGATLQYEQYF.

Of note for this clone: Other nucleotide sequences in the sample specify the same CDR3. V is TRBV18 and J is TRBJ2-7, with 8 bases aligning to TRBD2. V was pared by 6 bases and J by 3 bases, with 4 bases of the junction left unmatched. Per germline, CDR1 KGHSH and CDR2 LQKENI. The CDR3 contains 13 residues. The CDR3 is CASSPGTSYEQYF. CDR3 DNA sequence: TGTGCCAGCTCCCCCGGGACTAGCTACGAGCAGTACTTC.